These 13 T cell receptor beta chains share one sample of origin, sequenced in a study of blood T cell repertoires in COVID-19. Data came from immunoSEQ multiplex PCR; TCRdb stores just in-frame clones and leaves some out. The table includes roughly 140,000 clones, roughly 85% detected once. The sequenced sample consisted of peripheral blood. The receptors come from a man aged 50-60 years with acute or convalescent COVID-19.

This sequence joins TRBV5-4 and TRBJ2-5, with 10 nucleotides matching TRBD2. Germline CDR1 SGHNT, CDR2 YYREEE (reference sequence). J lost 5 bases, V lost 0 bases, and 4 bases had no gene match. This CDR3 region has 15 residues. The CDR3 is CASSLGLAGAETQYF. As DNA, the CDR3 is TGTGCCAGCAGCTTGGGCCTAGCGGGAGCTGAGACCCAGTACTTC.

V usage is TRBV7-8 and J usage is TRBJ2-3, with 10 bases fitting TRBD2. There are 14 residues in the CDR3. Trimming took 3 bases from V and 6 from J; bases not matched to a gene: 3. Germline CDR1 and CDR2: SGHVS and FQNEAQ. This CDR3 is CASSFLAGADTQYF. The CDR3 DNA sequence: TGTGCCAGCAGCTTCCTAGCGGGAGCGGATACGCAGTATTTT. The full variable domain, its missing parts supplied by reference TRBV7-8 and TRBJ2-3, is GAGVSQSPRYKVAKRGQDVALRCDPISGHVSLFWYQQALGQGPEFLTYFQNEAQLDKSGLPSDRFFAERPEGSVSTLKIQRTQQEDSAVYLCASSFLAGADTQYFGPGTRLTVL.

Written as DNA, the CDR3 is TGTGCCAGTAGTATCTCAGGGAAGGATGGCTACACCTTC. Protein: CASSISGKDGYTF. V usage is TRBV19 and J usage is TRBJ1-2, with D perhaps TRBD1 (5 bases). The V gene lost 3 bases and the J gene lost 6 bases, with 11 bases spanning the gap. The length of the CDR3 is 13 residues. Germline CDR1 reads LNHDA; CDR2 reads SQIVND (reference sequence).

J is TRBJ1-2 and V is TRBV3-1 (or the pseudogene TRBV3-2); D perhaps matches TRBD1 (5 bases). This CDR3 contains 13 residues. Germline lookup yields CDR1 LGHDT and CDR2 YNNKEL (reference sequence). The V end lost 3 bases, the J end lost 8 bases, and 13 bases lay between the germline ends. The CDR3 protein is CASSHATVSGYTF. The CDR3 DNA follows: TGTGCCAGCAGCCACGCGACAGTGTCGGGCTACACCTTC.

V usage is TRBV19 and J usage is TRBJ2-5, with a weak D call TRBD2 (6 bases). The CDR3 loop spans 16 amino acids. V was cut by 0 bases and J by 5 bases, with 16 bases left in between. CDR1 and CDR2 (germline): LNHDA, SQIVND (reference sequence). This chain's CDR3 is CASSIDGGLVSETQYF. DNA for the CDR3: TGTGCCAGTAGTATAGACGGGGGTCTGGTGTCGGAGACCCAGTACTTC. Together with reference TRBV19 and TRBJ2-5, the CDR3 gives the full variable domain: DGGITQSPKYLFRKEGQNVTLSCEQNLNHDAMYWYRQDPGQGLRLIYYSQIVNDFQKGDIAEGYSVSREKKESFPLTVTSAQKNPTAFYLCASSIDGGLVSETQYFGPGTRLLVL.

This rearrangement joins TRBV6-5 to TRBJ2-5, with D hard to call. The ends were cut back, 0 bases at V and 5 bases at J, with 10 bases in the middle. This CDR3 is built from 14 residues. Germline V gene lookup returns CDR1 MNHEY and CDR2 SVGAGI. CDR3 amino acids: CASSYSDFQETQYF. The DNA for the CDR3 is TGTGCCAGCAGTTACTCCGACTTTCAGGAGACCCAGTACTTC.

J is TRBJ2-7 and V is TRBV4-2, with 14 bases fitting TRBD2. The trim removed 4 bases at V and 5 bases at J, leaving 13 bases unmatched. The CDR3 sequence is 18 residues long. Germline V gives CDR1 LGHNA, CDR2 YNFKEQ. The CDR3 DNA is TGTGCCAGCAGCCGCTTCGGGACTAGCGGGAGAAGTGCCGACGAGCAGTACTTC. It specifies CASSRFGTSGRSADEQYF.

This chain joins TRBV7-3 and TRBJ2-2; D unclear. Trimming left V 4 bases short and J 3 bases short, with 3 bases between. The CDR3 is 12 residues long. In germline, CDR1 is SGHTA, CDR2 FQGTGA. The CDR3, as DNA: TGTGCCAGCAGCTCCTACACCGGGGAGCTGTTTTTT. Translation gives CASSSYTGELFF.

V is TRBV9 and J is TRBJ2-7; TRBD1 is a possible D gene (5 bases). The V gene lost 3 bases and the J gene lost 1 base, with 14 bases spanning the gap. CDR3 length equals 15 residues. The V gene's germline CDR1 is SGDLS and CDR2 YYNGEE. CDR3 in amino acids: CASSASPRVSYEQYF. Written as DNA, the CDR3 is TGTGCCAGCAGCGCCAGTCCCAGGGTTTCCTACGAGCAGTACTTC.

This chain joins TRBV7-2 and TRBJ1-1; 8 bases are shared with TRBD1. In germline, CDR1 is SGHTA, CDR2 FQGNSA. The ends lost 4 bases at V and 3 bases at J; junction bases unmatched: 4. The CDR3 loop spans 14 amino acids. CDR3 loop: CASSYRDRYTEAFF. DNA for the CDR3: TGTGCCAGCAGCTATCGGGACAGGTACACTGAAGCTTTCTTT.

This chain joins TRBV6-5 and TRBJ2-7, with no clear D. CDR1 and CDR2 from the germline V gene are MNHEY and SVGAGI. The V gene lost 6 bases and the J gene lost 3 bases, with 6 bases spanning the gap. The CDR3 runs to 11 residues. The CDR3 here is CASSADYEQYF. The CDR3, as DNA: TGTGCCAGCAGCGCGGACTACGAGCAGTACTTC.

J is TRBJ1-1 and V is TRBV7-2, with 7 bases matching TRBD1. Trimming removed 5 bases from V and 1 base from J; junction bases left unmatched: 10. The CDR3 is 16 residues long. Germline assignment: CDR1 SGHTA and CDR2 FQGNSA. CDR3 nucleotide sequence: TGTGCCAGCAGCGTACTGACAGGGAGTTGGAACACTGAAGCTTTCTTT. This gives the protein CASSVLTGSWNTEAFF.

This clone was seen a few times. V usage is TRBV4-1 and J usage is TRBJ2-7; maybe TRBD1 (5 bases). Germline CDR1 reads MGHRA; CDR2 reads YSYEKL. The V end lost 1 base, the J end lost 7 bases, and 14 bases lay between the germline ends. The CDR3 runs 14 residues. The chain's CDR3 is CASSQVGRDAEQYF. The DNA for the CDR3 is TGCGCCAGCAGCCAAGTAGGCAGGGATGCAGAGCAGTACTTC.